This TCR beta chain was found in a study of CD8 T cells in Susac syndrome. TEMRA cells were FACS-enriched, and CD8+ and CD4+ T cells were isolated negatively. Regarding this clonotype: Its target is unknown.

The CDR3 contains 11 residues. Trimming removed 4 bases at V and 4 bases at J, with 3 bases between. The germline V gene has CDR1 MNHEY and CDR2 SVGEGT. Notes on the study in general: Acknowledgment was made by the study that its TCR sequencing and HLA analysis involved a relatively small number of individuals.

Random hexamers were used to reverse transcribe the RNA input (roughly 0.5 to 1 ug). The immunoSEQ assay covered 54 Vbeta and 13 Jbeta segments for CDR3. TCRdb re-analysed the immunoSEQ multiplex PCR reads in MiXCR, keeping a single row per CDR3 protein. The data show over 150,000 distinct CDR3 sequences, 80% to 95% seen once. The V gene is TRBV6-2 or TRBV6-3, the J gene TRBJ2-3; D unresolved. Sequencing used CD4+ T cells from PBMCs. This TCR was recovered from a human donor with multiple sclerosis. The CDR3 region has the DNA TGTGCCAGCAGTTTTTCAGATACGCAGTATTTT. Translation gives CASSFSDTQYF.